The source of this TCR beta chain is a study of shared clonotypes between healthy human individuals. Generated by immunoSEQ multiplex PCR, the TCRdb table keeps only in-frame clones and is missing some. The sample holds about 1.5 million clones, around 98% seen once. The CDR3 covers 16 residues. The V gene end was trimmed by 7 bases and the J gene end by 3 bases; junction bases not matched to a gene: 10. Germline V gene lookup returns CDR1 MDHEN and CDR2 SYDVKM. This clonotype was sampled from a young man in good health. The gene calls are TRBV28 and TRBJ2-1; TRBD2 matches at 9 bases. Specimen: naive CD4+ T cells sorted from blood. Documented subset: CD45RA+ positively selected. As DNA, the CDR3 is TGTGCCAGCACCTTATTTAGCGGGGGTAACTACAATGAGCAGTTCTTC. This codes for CASTLFSGGNYNEQFF.